This TCR beta chain was captured by sequencing in a study of T cell responses to AZD1222 COVID-19 vaccine. Here immunoSEQ multiplex PCR was the method, and the copy in TCRdb shows in-frame clones only, minus some. In the table there are about 140,000 clones, just under 95% of which are singletons. A note on this clone: Its specificity is unknown.

CDR1 is MNHNS and CDR2 is SASEGT in the germline V gene. The ends lost 2 bases at V and 6 bases at J; junction bases unmatched: 9. The CDR3 consists of 15 residues. Study outcomes and limitations: The study identified only six AZD1222 recipients as seropositive at baseline. The study found Spike-specific TCR breadth and depth rose after two AZD1222 doses. It was only after the peak T cell response that any repertoires were sampled. White British people made up most donors, females outnumbered males, and clonal diversity was possibly underestimated.

The J gene is TRBJ1-2, the V gene TRBV6-1; TRBD1 agrees at 7 bases. Source: peripheral blood, taken after recovery from COVID-19. The receptor comes from an adult who had recovered from COVID-19. The chain's CDR3 is CASSETLDRRHGYTF. The CDR3 DNA follows: TGTGCCAGCAGTGAAACGTTGGACAGGCGACATGGCTACACCTTC.